This T cell receptor (beta chain) was profiled in a study of OX40 agonist ivuxolimab in advanced cancers. With 1 base removed from V and 0 bases from J, the gap between germline ends came to 18 bases. This CDR3 comprises 17 residues. Germline V lookup: CDR1 GTSNPN, CDR2 SVGIG (reference sequence). TCRdb's copy holds only in-frame clones and misses some; the assay was immunoSEQ multiplex PCR. The sample shows over 70,000 clones, approximately 90% of them seen only once. This receptor was taken from an adult with an advanced solid tumor such as melanoma, head and neck, liver or kidney cancer. Source: CD4+ or CD8+ T cells sorted from blood, taken in a trial of the OX40 agonist ivuxolimab. This chain uses TRBV30 with TRBJ1-2; D gene uncertain. CDR3 sequence: CAWSATSGSPTNYGYTF. Written as DNA, the CDR3 is TGTGCCTGGAGTGCCACCTCCGGGAGCCCTACTAACTATGGCTACACCTTC.